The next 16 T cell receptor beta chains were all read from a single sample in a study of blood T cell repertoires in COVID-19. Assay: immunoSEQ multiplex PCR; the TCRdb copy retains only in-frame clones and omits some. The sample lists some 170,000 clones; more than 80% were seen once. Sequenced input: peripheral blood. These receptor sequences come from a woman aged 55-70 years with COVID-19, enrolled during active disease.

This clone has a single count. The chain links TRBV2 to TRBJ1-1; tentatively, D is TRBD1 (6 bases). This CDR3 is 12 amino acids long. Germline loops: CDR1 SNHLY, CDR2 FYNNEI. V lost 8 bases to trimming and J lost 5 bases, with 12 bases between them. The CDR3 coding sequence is TGTGCCAGCGGAACAGGGATTACTGAAGCTTTCTTT. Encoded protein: CASGTGITEAFF.

CDR3: CASSPTSYEQYF. DNA for the CDR3: TGTGCCAGCAGCCCGACTTCCTACGAGCAGTACTTC. The chain links TRBV7-2 to TRBJ2-7, with D unclear. The CDR3 spans 12 residues. Germline loops: CDR1 SGHTA, CDR2 FQGNSA. Trimming removed 5 bases from V and 1 base from J, with 6 bases in between. Looking up the rest from reference TRBV7-2 and TRBJ2-7 gives the full variable domain: GAGVSQSPSNKVTEKGKDVELRCDPISGHTALYWYRQSLGQGLEFLIYFQGNSAPDKSGLPSDRFSAERTGGSVSTLTIQRTQQEDSAVYLCASSPTSYEQYFGPGTRLTVT.

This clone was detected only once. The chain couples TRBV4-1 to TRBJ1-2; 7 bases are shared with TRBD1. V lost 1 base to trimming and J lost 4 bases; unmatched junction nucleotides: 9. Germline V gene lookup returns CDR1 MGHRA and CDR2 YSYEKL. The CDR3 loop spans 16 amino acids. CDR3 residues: CASSQGGGQSPYGYTF. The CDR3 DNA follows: TGCGCCAGCAGCCAAGGAGGGGGACAGTCACCCTATGGCTACACCTTC.

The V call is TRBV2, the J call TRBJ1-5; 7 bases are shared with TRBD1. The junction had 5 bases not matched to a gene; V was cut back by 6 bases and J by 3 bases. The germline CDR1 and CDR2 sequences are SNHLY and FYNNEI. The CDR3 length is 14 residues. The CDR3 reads CASRTGLDNQPQHF. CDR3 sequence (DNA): TGTGCCAGCAGGACAGGGTTGGACAATCAGCCCCAGCATTTT.

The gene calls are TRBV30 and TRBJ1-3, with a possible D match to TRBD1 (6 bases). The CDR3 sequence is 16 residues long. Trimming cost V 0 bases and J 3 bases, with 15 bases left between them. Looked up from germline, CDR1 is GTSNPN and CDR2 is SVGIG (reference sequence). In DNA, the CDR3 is TGTGCCTGGAGTGTACTGGGGGGGGCCTTTGGAAACACCATATATTTT. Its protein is CAWSVLGGAFGNTIYF.

The chain's CDR3 is CASSPPTGLNTGELFF. CDR3 sequence (DNA): TGTGCCAGCTCACCCCCGACAGGGTTGAACACCGGGGAGCTGTTTTTT. The genes are TRBV18 and TRBJ2-2, with 7 nucleotides matching TRBD1. V shed 3 bases and J 1 base; nucleotides not matched to a gene: 5. The CDR3 covers 16 residues. Germline V gene data show CDR1 as KGHSH and CDR2 as LQKENI.

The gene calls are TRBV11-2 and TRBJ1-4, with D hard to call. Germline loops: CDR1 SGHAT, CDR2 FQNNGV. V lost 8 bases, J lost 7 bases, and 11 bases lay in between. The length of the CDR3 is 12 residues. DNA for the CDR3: TGTGCCAGCCGGAGGCTAAGTGAAAAACTGTTTTTT. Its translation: CASRRLSEKLFF.

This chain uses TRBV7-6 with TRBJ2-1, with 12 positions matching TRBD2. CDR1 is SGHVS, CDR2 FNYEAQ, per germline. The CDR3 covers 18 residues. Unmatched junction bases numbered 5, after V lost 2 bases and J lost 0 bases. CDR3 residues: CASSLRTSGVSSYNEQFF. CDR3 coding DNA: TGTGCCAGCAGCTTAAGGACTAGCGGGGTGTCCTCCTACAATGAGCAGTTCTTC.

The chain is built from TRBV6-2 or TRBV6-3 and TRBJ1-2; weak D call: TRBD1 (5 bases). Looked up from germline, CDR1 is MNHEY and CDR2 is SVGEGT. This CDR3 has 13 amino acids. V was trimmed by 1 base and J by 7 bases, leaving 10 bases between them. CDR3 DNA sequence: TGTGCCAGCAGTTACTTGGGACTTCGTGGCTACACCTTC. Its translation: CASSYLGLRGYTF.

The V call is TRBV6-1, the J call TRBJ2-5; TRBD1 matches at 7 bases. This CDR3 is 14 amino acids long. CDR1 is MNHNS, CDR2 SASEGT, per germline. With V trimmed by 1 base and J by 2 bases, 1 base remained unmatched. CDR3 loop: CASSEGTGQETQYF. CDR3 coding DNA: TGTGCCAGCAGTGAAGGGACAGGTCAAGAGACCCAGTACTTC.

CDR3 residues: CASSSPPSSYNEQFF. The CDR3 DNA reads TGTGCCAGCAGCTCTCCACCGAGCTCCTACAATGAGCAGTTCTTC. The chain links TRBV7-8 to TRBJ2-1; D remains ambiguous. V shed 4 bases and J shed 0 bases, with 10 bases lying between them. The CDR3 is made up of 15 amino acids. Per the germline V gene, CDR1 is SGHVS and CDR2 is FQNEAQ.

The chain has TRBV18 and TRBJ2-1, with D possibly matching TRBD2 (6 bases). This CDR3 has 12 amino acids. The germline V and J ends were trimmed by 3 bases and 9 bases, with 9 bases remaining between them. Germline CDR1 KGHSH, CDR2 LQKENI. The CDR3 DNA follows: TGTGCCAGCTCACCGGGAGGAAGTGAGCAGTTCTTC. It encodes CASSPGGSEQFF.

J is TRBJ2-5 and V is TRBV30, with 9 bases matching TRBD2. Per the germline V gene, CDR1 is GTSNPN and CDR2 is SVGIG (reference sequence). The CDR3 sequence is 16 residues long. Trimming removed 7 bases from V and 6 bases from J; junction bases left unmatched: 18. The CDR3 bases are TGTGCCTCAAGGGGCGGGGGGGCCGCGAGATTTCAGACCCAGTACTTC. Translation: CASRGGGAARFQTQYF.

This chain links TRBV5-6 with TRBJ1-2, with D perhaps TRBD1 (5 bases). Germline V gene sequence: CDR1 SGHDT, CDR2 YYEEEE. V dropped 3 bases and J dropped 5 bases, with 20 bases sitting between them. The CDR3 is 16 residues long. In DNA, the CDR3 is TGTGCCAGCAGCTCGGCGACAGTAGGCGGATTATATGGCTACACCTTC. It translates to CASSSATVGGLYGYTF. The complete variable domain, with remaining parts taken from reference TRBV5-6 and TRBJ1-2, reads DAGVTQSPTHLIKTRGQQVTLRCSPKSGHDTVSWYQQALGQGPQFIFQYYEEEERQRGNFPDRFSGHQFPNYSSELNVNALLLGDSALYLCASSSATVGGLYGYTFGSGTRLTVV.

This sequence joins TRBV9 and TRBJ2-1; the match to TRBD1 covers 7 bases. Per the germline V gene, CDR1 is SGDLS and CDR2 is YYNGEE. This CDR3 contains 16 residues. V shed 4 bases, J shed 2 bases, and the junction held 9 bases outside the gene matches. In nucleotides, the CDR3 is TGTGCCAGCAGCACCGGCCCTGGGACAGCCTACAATGAGCAGTTCTTC. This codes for CASSTGPGTAYNEQFF. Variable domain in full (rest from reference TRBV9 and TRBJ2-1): DSGVTQTPKHLITATGQRVTLRCSPRSGDLSVYWYQQSLDQGLQFLIQYYNGEERAKGNILERFSAQQFPDLHSELNLSSLELGDSALYFCASSTGPGTAYNEQFFGPGTRLTVL.

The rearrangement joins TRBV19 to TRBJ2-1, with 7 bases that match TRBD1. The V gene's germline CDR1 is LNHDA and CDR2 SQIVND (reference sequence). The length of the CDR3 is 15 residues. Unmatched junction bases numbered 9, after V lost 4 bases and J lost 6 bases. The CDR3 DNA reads TGTGCCAGTAGTACACAGGGGTCCCCCCTCAATGAGCAGTTCTTC. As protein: CASSTQGSPLNEQFF.